The 17 T cell receptor beta chains reported below all come from one sample, sequenced in a study of T cell changes during pregnancy in multiple sclerosis. The assay was immunoSEQ multiplex PCR, and TCRdb's table has in-frame clones only and misses some. The sample holds 69,000 or so clones, more than 75% seen once. Sequencing used peripheral blood, obtained in the third trimester of pregnancy. The source of these receptors is a female donor with multiple sclerosis, enrolled in a pregnancy study.

V and J are TRBV7-8 and TRBJ2-7; TRBD1 matches at 7 bases. Germline-derived CDR1 and CDR2 are SGHVS and FQNEAQ. V shed 0 bases, J shed 3 bases, and the junction held 2 bases outside the gene matches. The CDR3 sequence is 14 residues long. For the CDR3, the DNA is TGTGCCAGCAGCTTAGCTCGGACAGGCTACGAGCAGTACTTC. Residues: CASSLARTGYEQYF.

The CDR3 loop is CASSLLRTGEAFF. The CDR3 coding sequence is TGTGCCAGCAGCCTCCTGCGGACGGGGGAAGCTTTCTTT. The chain joins TRBV13 to TRBJ1-1; no firm D call. This CDR3 comprises 13 residues. V was clipped by 5 bases and J by 8 bases, with 15 bases between them. CDR1 is PRHDT, CDR2 FYEKMQ, per germline (reference sequence). Full variable domain (outside the CDR3, taken from reference TRBV13 and TRBJ1-1): AAGVIQSPRHLIKEKRETATLKCYPIPRHDTVYWYQQGPGQDPQFLISFYEKMQSDKGSIPDRFSAQQFSDYHSELNMSSLELGDSALYFCASSLLRTGEAFFGQGTRLTVV.

The V and J genes are TRBV5-1 and TRBJ2-1; D possibly corresponds to TRBD1 (6 bases). Between the trimmed V and J ends, which lost 7 bases and 0 bases, there was a span of 17 bases. The CDR3 consists of 16 residues. Germline loops: CDR1 SGHRS, CDR2 YFSETQ. The CDR3 sequence: CASLGLQGNSYNEQFF. CDR3 nucleotides: TGCGCCAGCTTGGGGCTACAGGGAAACTCCTACAATGAGCAGTTCTTC. Together with reference TRBV5-1 and TRBJ2-1, the CDR3 gives the full variable domain: KAGVTQTPRYLIKTRGQQVTLSCSPISGHRSVSWYQQTPGQGLQFLFEYFSETQRNKGNFPGRFSGRQFSNSRSEMNVSTLELGDSALYLCASLGLQGNSYNEQFFGPGTRLTVL.

The chain combines TRBV27 with TRBJ2-2, with a possible D match to TRBD1 (5 bases). The V gene lost 3 bases and the J gene lost 2 bases, with 13 bases spanning the gap. Germline CDR1 reads MNHEY; CDR2 reads SMNVEV (reference sequence). The CDR3 totals 16 residues. The CDR3 region is CASSFERGTNTGELFF. CDR3 in DNA: TGTGCCAGCAGTTTTGAAAGGGGTACAAACACCGGGGAGCTGTTTTTT.

This chain uses TRBV2 with TRBJ1-1; a possible D gene is TRBD1 (6 bases). In germline, CDR1 is SNHLY, CDR2 FYNNEI. Trimming shortened V by 10 bases and J by 3 bases, and 15 bases separated the two germline ends. This CDR3 region has 13 residues. CDR3 in DNA: TGTGCCACTACCGAACAGGGAGACACTGAAGCTTTCTTT. Translating it yields CATTEQGDTEAFF.

The chain is built from TRBV9 and TRBJ2-3; D perhaps matches TRBD2 (7 bases). The CDR3 extends over 15 amino acids. Germline-derived CDR1 and CDR2 are SGDLS and YYNGEE. Trimming stripped 3 bases from V and 7 bases from J, with 18 bases between. The chain's CDR3 is CASSGGGGLSYTQYF. CDR3 sequence (DNA): TGTGCCAGCAGCGGAGGGGGGGGCCTATCGTATACGCAGTATTTT.

V gene TRBV2 combines with J gene TRBJ2-5; D is unresolved. Germline loops: CDR1 SNHLY, CDR2 FYNNEI. This CDR3 contains 16 residues. Trimming took off 4 bases at V and 6 bases at J, with 21 bases between the two ends. The CDR3 bases are TGTGCCAGCAGTGGGCTACCCGAAGCAGGTCAGAAGACCCAGTACTTC. Its protein product is CASSGLPEAGQKTQYF.

This chain uses TRBV15 with TRBJ2-5, with 7 nucleotides matching TRBD1. The V segment lost 2 bases and the J segment 5 bases; nucleotides outside the gene matches: 5. This CDR3 comprises 14 residues. Germline loops: CDR1 LNHNV, CDR2 YYDKDF (reference sequence). CDR3 region: CATSRIGQAETQYF. CDR3 nucleotide sequence: TGTGCCACCAGCAGAATCGGACAGGCCGAGACCCAGTACTTC. Based on the CDR3 plus reference TRBV15 and TRBJ2-5, the full variable domain is DAMVIQNPRYQVTQFGKPVTLSCSQTLNHNVMYWYQQKSSQAPKLLFHYYDKDFNNEADTPDNFQSRRPNTSFCFLDIRSPGLGDTAMYLCATSRIGQAETQYFGPGTRLLVL.

This chain links TRBV18 with TRBJ1-5; D might be TRBD1 (5 bases). Trimming removed 6 bases at V and 2 bases at J, with 11 bases between. The CDR3 runs 14 residues. CDR1 and CDR2 (germline): KGHSH, LQKENI. The CDR3 protein is CASSAQEGNQPQHF. The CDR3 DNA is TGTGCCAGCTCCGCACAGGAAGGCAATCAGCCCCAGCATTTT.

This clone has a handful of counts. The V gene is TRBV5-1, the J gene TRBJ1-2, with unresolved D. The germline V gene encodes CDR1 SGHRS and CDR2 YFSETQ. V was pared by 0 bases and J by 2 bases, with 14 bases between. The CDR3 is 16 amino acids. The CDR3 coding sequence is TGCGCCAGCAGCTTGGGGTATTCGGGTACGAACTATGGCTACACCTTC. Its translation: CASSLGYSGTNYGYTF.

This sequence joins TRBV5-4 and TRBJ2-1, with 9 positions matching TRBD2. Germline values: CDR1 SGHNT, CDR2 YYREEE (reference sequence). This CDR3 is built from 15 residues. J gave up 7 bases and V 3 bases, and 8 bases lay outside the gene matches. The CDR3 region is CASSSRGGYRNEQFF. The CDR3 nucleotides are TGTGCCAGCAGCTCGCGGGGGGGCTATCGAAATGAGCAGTTCTTC. Full variable domain (outside the CDR3, taken from reference TRBV5-4 and TRBJ2-1): ETGVTQSPTHLIKTRGQQVTLRCSSQSGHNTVSWYQQALGQGPQFIFQYYREEENGRGNFPPRFSGLQFPNYSSELNVNALELDDSALYLCASSSRGGYRNEQFFGPGTRLTVL.

The chain employs TRBV7-2 and TRBJ1-1; D is unclear. Germline loops: CDR1 SGHTA, CDR2 FQGNSA. The CDR3 has 12 amino acids. V lost 5 bases to trimming and J lost 5 bases, with 9 bases between them. CDR3 bases: TGTGCCAGCAGCCAGCCGGGGACTGAAGCTTTCTTT. Encoded protein: CASSQPGTEAFF.

The gene calls are TRBV4-1 and TRBJ1-6; 9 bases line up with TRBD1. Germline V gene data show CDR1 as MGHRA and CDR2 as YSYEKL. The CDR3 is 15 amino acids. V trimming: 5 bases; J trimming: 9 bases; junction bases outside the gene matches: 8. In nucleotides, the CDR3 is TGCGCCAGCAGCTACCGGGACAGGGCGGGTTCACCCCTCCACTTT. This encodes CASSYRDRAGSPLHF.

The chain joins TRBV6-1 to TRBJ1-2; 7 positions agree with TRBD1. The CDR3 is 15 residues long. Germline V gene data show CDR1 as MNHNS and CDR2 as SASEGT. V shed 8 bases and J 3 bases; nucleotides not matched to a gene: 12. CDR3 coding DNA: TGTGCCAGCTGCGAAAGGGACAGATCGTACTATGGCTACACCTTC. Protein: CASCERDRSYYGYTF.

V gene TRBV14 combines with J gene TRBJ2-5; TRBD1 might be the D (5 bases). V was pared by 0 bases and J by 1 base, with 18 bases between. The CDR3 is made up of 18 amino acids. Germline loops: CDR1 SGHDN, CDR2 FVKESK. CDR3 loop: CASSQDKGAGNLQETQYF. For the CDR3, the DNA is TGTGCCAGCAGCCAAGATAAAGGCGCAGGGAACCTCCAAGAGACCCAGTACTTC.

V is TRBV7-3 and J is TRBJ2-3; no reliable D call. Germline V gene lookup returns CDR1 SGHTA and CDR2 FQGTGA. This CDR3 contains 13 residues. V lost 6 bases, J lost 1 base, and 8 bases lay in between. The CDR3 bases are TGTGCCAGCAGGCCACGGGGCACAGATACGCAGTATTTT. It codes for CASRPRGTDTQYF.

The chain recombines TRBV30 with TRBJ2-7; D perhaps matches TRBD1 (6 bases). There are 13 residues in the CDR3. V shed 3 bases and J shed 7 bases, with 16 bases lying between them. Germline assignment: CDR1 GTSNPN and CDR2 SVGIG (reference sequence). CDR3 loop: CAWSRQGLGEQYF. Written as DNA, the CDR3 is TGTGCCTGGAGCAGGCAGGGGTTAGGTGAGCAGTACTTC.